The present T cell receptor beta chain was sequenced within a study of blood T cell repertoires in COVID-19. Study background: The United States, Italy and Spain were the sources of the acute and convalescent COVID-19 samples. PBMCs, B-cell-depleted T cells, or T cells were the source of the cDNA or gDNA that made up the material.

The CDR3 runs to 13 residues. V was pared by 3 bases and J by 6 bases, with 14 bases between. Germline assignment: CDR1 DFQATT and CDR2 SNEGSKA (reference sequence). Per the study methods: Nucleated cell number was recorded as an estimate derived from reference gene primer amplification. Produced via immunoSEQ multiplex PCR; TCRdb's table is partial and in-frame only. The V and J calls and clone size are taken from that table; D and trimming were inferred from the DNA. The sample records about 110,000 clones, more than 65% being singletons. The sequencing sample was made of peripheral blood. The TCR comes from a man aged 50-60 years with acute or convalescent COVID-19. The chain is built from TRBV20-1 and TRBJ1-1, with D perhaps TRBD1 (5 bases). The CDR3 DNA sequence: TGCAGTGCTAGTTGGGGGGGTTTCGCTGAAGCTTTCTTT. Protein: CSASWGGFAEAFF.